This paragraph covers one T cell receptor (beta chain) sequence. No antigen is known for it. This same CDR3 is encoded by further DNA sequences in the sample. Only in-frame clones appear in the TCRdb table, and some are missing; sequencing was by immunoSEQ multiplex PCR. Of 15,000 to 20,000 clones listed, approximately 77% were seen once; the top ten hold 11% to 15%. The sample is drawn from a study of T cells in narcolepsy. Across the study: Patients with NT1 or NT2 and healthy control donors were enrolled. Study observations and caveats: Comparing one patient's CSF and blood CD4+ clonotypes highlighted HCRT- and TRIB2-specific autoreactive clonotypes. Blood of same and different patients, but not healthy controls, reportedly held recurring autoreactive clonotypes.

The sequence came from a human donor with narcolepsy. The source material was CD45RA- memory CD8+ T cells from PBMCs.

CDR3 sequence reads: CASSGSGRGADTQYF. The CDR3 coding sequence is TGTGCCAGCAGCGGGAGCGGGAGGGGAGCAGATACGCAGTATTTT. This chain connects TRBV9 to TRBJ2-3, with 10 bases that match TRBD2. The CDR3 runs to 15 residues. Germline trimming cut 3 bases from V and 4 bases from J; bases unmatched to any gene: 5. CDR1 SGDLS and CDR2 YYNGEE come from the germline V gene.